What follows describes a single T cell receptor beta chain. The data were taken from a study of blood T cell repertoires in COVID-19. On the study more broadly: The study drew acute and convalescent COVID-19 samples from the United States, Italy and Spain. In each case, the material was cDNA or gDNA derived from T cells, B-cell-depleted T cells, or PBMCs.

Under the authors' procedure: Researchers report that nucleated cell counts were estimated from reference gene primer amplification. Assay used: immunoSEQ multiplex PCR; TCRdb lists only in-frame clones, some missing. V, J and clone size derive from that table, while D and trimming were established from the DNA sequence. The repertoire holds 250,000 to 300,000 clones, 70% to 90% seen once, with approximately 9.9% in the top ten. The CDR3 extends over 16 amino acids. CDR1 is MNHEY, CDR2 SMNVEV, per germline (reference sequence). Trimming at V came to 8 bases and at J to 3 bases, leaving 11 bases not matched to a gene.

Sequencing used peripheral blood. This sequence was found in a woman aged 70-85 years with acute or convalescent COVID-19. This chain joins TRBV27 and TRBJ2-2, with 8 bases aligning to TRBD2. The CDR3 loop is CASAYRGGWDTGELFF. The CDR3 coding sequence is TGTGCCAGCGCCTACCGGGGGGGGTGGGACACCGGGGAGCTGTTTTTT.